The 18 T cell receptor beta chains below all came from one sample that was sequenced in a study of early T cells in non-severe SARS-CoV-2 infection. TCRdb redid the calling of the 5' RACE reads with MiXCR, one entry per CDR3 protein. In the table there are about 81,000 distinct CDR3 sequences, roughly 5.7% of which are singletons. The sequencing sample was made of whole blood. The receptor source for this set is an adult who was a healthcare worker with PCR-confirmed SARS-CoV-2 infection or an uninfected control (not recorded which).

The chain employs TRBV12-3 or TRBV12-4 and TRBJ2-2; possibly TRBD1 for D (6 bases). With 7 bases removed from V and 3 bases from J, the gap between germline ends came to 9 bases. CDR3 length: 13 residues. The CDR3 protein is CASTQGYTGELFF. The DNA of the CDR3 is TGTGCCAGCACACAGGGTTACACCGGGGAGCTGTTTTTT.

The V call is TRBV3-1, the J call TRBJ1-1; unclear D gene. The CDR3 consists of 12 residues. V was trimmed by 4 bases and J by 2 bases, leaving 5 bases between them. Germline V lookup: CDR1 LGHDT, CDR2 YNNKEL (reference sequence). The CDR3 nucleotides are TGTGCCAGCAGCCGCGACAACACTGAAGCTTTCTTT. This translates into CASSRDNTEAFF.

This clonotype was detected many times. The V and J genes are TRBV29-1 and TRBJ1-2, with TRBD1 matching over 7 bases. The germline gives CDR1 SQVTM, CDR2 ANQGSEA. V was pared by 7 bases and J by 3 bases, with 11 bases of the junction left unmatched. CDR3 size: 14 residues. Written as DNA, the CDR3 is TGCAGCGCCACACTAACAGGGGTCTACTATGGCTACACCTTC. This gives the protein CSATLTGVYYGYTF.

This clonotype has ten or more counts. The J gene is TRBJ2-1, the V gene TRBV19; maybe TRBD2 (5 bases). Germline CDR1 LNHDA, CDR2 SQIVND (reference sequence). This CDR3 is built from 13 residues. V lost 1 base and J 8 bases, leaving 9 bases between the germline ends. This chain's CDR3 is CASSIGDSDEQFF. DNA for the CDR3: TGTGCCAGTAGTATAGGGGATAGCGATGAGCAGTTCTTC.

There are many counts of this clonotype. Germline and junction disagree at one end, which may indicate a read error. The chain links TRBV12-3 or TRBV12-4 to TRBJ1-4; the D is unclear. The CDR3 totals 12 residues. In DNA form, the CDR3 reads TGTGCCAGCAGAGGACCTAACGAAAAACTGTTTTTT. This sequence encodes CASRGPNEKLFF.

The gene calls are TRBV5-1 and TRBJ1-4; 7 bases are a match to TRBD1. The CDR3 contains 15 residues. Germline-derived CDR1 and CDR2 are SGHRS and YFSETQ. V dropped 0 bases and J dropped 5; count of bases not matched to a gene: 4. DNA for the CDR3: TGCGCCAGCAGCTTGGACGGCAGGGGGAATGAAAAACTGTTTTTT. It translates to CASSLDGRGNEKLFF.

Ten or more counts support this clonotype. The chain recombines TRBV29-1 with TRBJ1-1, with D unclear. Between the trimmed V and J ends, which lost 3 bases and 1 base, there was a span of 6 bases. From germline, CDR1 is SQVTM and CDR2 ANQGSEA. This CDR3 is 12 amino acids long. This CDR3 reads CSVDSQNTEAFF. In nucleotides, the CDR3 is TGCAGCGTTGACAGTCAGAACACTGAAGCTTTCTTT. The full variable domain, in which reference TRBV29-1 and TRBJ1-1 provide the parts outside the CDR3, is SAVISQKPSRDICQRGTSLTIQCQVDSQVTMMFWYRQQPGQSLTLIATANQGSEATYESGFVIDKFPISRPNLTFSTLTVSNMSPEDSSIYLCSVDSQNTEAFFGQGTRLTVV.

The table lists this clonotype with a few counts. The rearrangement links TRBV20-1 to TRBJ1-6; D ambiguous. CDR3 length: 15 residues. CDR1 DFQATT and CDR2 SNEGSKA come from the germline V gene (reference sequence). The germline V and J ends were trimmed by 2 bases and 6 bases, with 14 bases remaining between them. The CDR3 protein is CSARPEGRSNSPLHF. The CDR3, as DNA: TGCAGTGCTAGACCAGAAGGACGGTCTAATTCACCCCTCCACTTT.

This sequence joins TRBV20-1 and TRBJ1-1; no clear D. Germline V gene lookup returns CDR1 DFQATT and CDR2 SNEGSKA (reference sequence). The CDR3 has 13 residues. Trimming left V 1 base short and J 0 bases short, with 6 bases between. The CDR3 protein is CSARGHLNTEAFF. The DNA of the CDR3 is TGCAGTGCTAGAGGACATCTGAACACTGAAGCTTTCTTT.

This clonotype was seen at least ten times. It is likely a read error, because the conserved phenylalanine at the end of the CDR3 is missing. The chain is built from TRBV6-4 and TRBJ2-1; TRBD2 matches at 9 bases. Germline CDR1 and CDR2: MRHNA and SNTAGT. This CDR3 has 16 amino acids. V dropped 3 bases and J dropped 4; count of bases not matched to a gene: 7. CDR3 DNA: TGTGCCAGCAGTGAGGCTAGCGGGGCAGGATACAATGAGCAGTTCCTC. It yields the protein CASSEASGAGYNEQFL.

This clonotype has just a few counts. The chain links TRBV12-3 or TRBV12-4 to TRBJ1-1, with no clear D. The CDR3 sequence is 12 residues long. V was clipped by 4 bases and J by 4 bases, with 7 bases between them. The CDR3 sequence is CASSYWGTEAFF. DNA for the CDR3: TGTGCCAGCAGTTATTGGGGCACTGAAGCTTTCTTT.

This chain joins TRBV2 and TRBJ2-6; D ambiguous. CDR1 SNHLY and CDR2 FYNNEI come from the germline V gene. V was clipped by 6 bases and J by 0 bases, with 6 bases between them. The CDR3 length is 14 residues. CDR3 DNA: TGTGCCAGCAGGACGAGCTCTGGGGCCAACGTCCTGACTTTC. This sequence encodes CASRTSSGANVLTF.

V is TRBV29-1 and J is TRBJ1-1, with 7 bases lining up with TRBD1. Per germline, CDR1 SQVTM and CDR2 ANQGSEA. This CDR3 has 14 amino acids. V was clipped by 6 bases and J by 7 bases; unmatched bases: 14. The CDR3 DNA sequence: TGCAGCGTCGAAAAGGACAGGAACAGTCTTGAAGCTTTCTTT. As protein: CSVEKDRNSLEAFF.

This clonotype was counted between two and nine times. The chain carries TRBV28 and TRBJ2-3, with TRBD1 matching over 12 bases. The CDR3 covers 16 residues. With V trimmed by 3 bases and J by 4 bases, 5 bases remained unmatched. CDR1 and CDR2 from the germline V gene are MDHEN and SYDVKM. This CDR3 reads CASSLGGTGGADTQYF. The CDR3 coding sequence is TGTGCCAGCAGTTTGGGCGGGACAGGGGGCGCAGATACGCAGTATTTT.

This chain links TRBV11-2 with TRBJ2-7; possible D gene TRBD1, 5 bases. Between the trimmed V and J ends, which lost 5 bases and 4 bases, there was a span of 12 bases. This CDR3 is 13 amino acids long. Germline assignment: CDR1 SGHAT and CDR2 FQNNGV. The CDR3 sequence: CASSPQVVYEQYF. DNA for the CDR3: TGTGCCAGCAGCCCACAGGTGGTATACGAGCAGTACTTC.

V gene TRBV29-1 combines with J gene TRBJ2-7; unclear D gene. Trimming took 7 bases from V and 0 from J, leaving 7 bases between them. Germline V gene sequence: CDR1 SQVTM, CDR2 ANQGSEA. There are 11 residues in the CDR3. The CDR3 coding sequence is TGCAGCGCCATGGCCTCCTACGAGCAGTACTTC. Its protein product is CSAMASYEQYF.

This rearrangement joins TRBV29-1 to TRBJ2-6, with D perhaps matching TRBD1 (5 bases). V shed 7 bases and J shed 0 bases, with 10 bases lying between them. The CDR3 runs to 14 residues. Germline loops: CDR1 SQVTM, CDR2 ANQGSEA. The CDR3, as DNA: TGCAGCGCGACAGAGAGCTCTGGGGCCAACGTCCTGACTTTC. Translated, it gives CSATESSGANVLTF.

V gene TRBV7-9 combines with J gene TRBJ2-1; TRBD1 agrees at 9 bases. J was trimmed by 6 bases and V by 4 bases; bases with no gene match: 7. Germline V gene data show CDR1 as SEHNR and CDR2 as FQNEAQ (reference sequence). The CDR3 contains 15 residues. DNA for the CDR3: TGTGCCAGCAGCTATCCAGACAGGGGGGGCAATGAGCAGTTCTTC. Translated, it gives CASSYPDRGGNEQFF.